Listed below are T cell receptor beta chains from one sample, sequenced in a study. TCRdb reprocessed the 5' RACE reads with MiXCR, giving one entry per CDR3 protein. The top ten clones hold 2.5% to 3.5% of a sample with roughly 40,000 distinct CDR3 sequences, around 18% of them seen once. Sequenced material: naive CD4+ T cells sorted from a lymph node. These receptors were collected from a female donor with breast cancer. Each CDR3 is given with its conserved first and last residue. D genes are given only for firm matches. Where a row states a size, it is once, few, many or the class of an expanded clone; other rows omit it.

TRBV7-9,-,-,TRBJ2-1,16,TGTGCCAGCAGCTTAAGGCAGGCTCGCTCCTACAATGAGCAGTTCTTC,CASSLRQARSYNEQFF
TRBV12-3/TRBV12-4,few,-,TRBJ2-2,14,TGTGCCAGCAGCCCCGGGACCTCCACCGGGGAGCTGTTTTTT,CASSPGTSTGELFF
TRBV7-9,few,TRBD2,TRBJ2-5,14,TGTGCCAGCAGCACATCATCGGGGGAGGGGACCCAGTACTTC,CASSTSSGEGTQYF
TRBV5-5,-,-,TRBJ2-1,12,TGTGCCAGCAGCTTGGAAGCGGGTGTTCAGTTCTTC,CASSLEAGVQFF
TRBV7-8,-,-,TRBJ1-4,15,TGTGCCAGCAGCCCATATGGGTCAACTAATGAAAAACTGTTTTTT,CASSPYGSTNEKLFF
TRBV19,-,-,TRBJ2-3,13,TGTGCCAGTCTCCAGAGGGGGGTGGATACGCAGTATTTT,CASLQRGVDTQYF
TRBV7-9,few,-,TRBJ2-5,13,TGTGCCAGCAGCGCGGGGACTGTGGGGACCCAGTACTTC,CASSAGTVGTQYF
TRBV5-1,many,-,TRBJ2-3,16,TGCGCCAGCAGCTTGGGGGTAGCCTCTAGCACAGATACGCAGTATTTT,CASSLGVASSTDTQYF
TRBV12-3/TRBV12-4,few,-,TRBJ1-3,14,TGTGCCAGCAGTTCCGCGGGGTACGGAAACACCATATATTTT,CASSSAGYGNTIYF
TRBV5-1,-,-,TRBJ1-1,13,TGCGCCAGCAGCTTGGAGTGGGAGGGTGAAGCTTTCTTT,CASSLEWEGEAFF
TRBV5-6,many,-,TRBJ2-5,13,TGTGCCAGCAGCGGGGGCAGGGGACAGACCCAGTACTTC,CASSGGRGQTQYF
TRBV20-1,-,-,TRBJ2-1,13,TGCAGTGCTAAGGATGGGGACTTGGATGAGCAGTTCTTC,CSAKDGDLDEQFF
TRBV6-5,many,TRBD2,TRBJ2-4,14,TGTGCCAGCAGTTTCCGGACTAGTTTAAACATTCAGTACTTC,CASSFRTSLNIQYF
TRBV4-2,many,-,TRBJ2-5,15,TGTGCCAGCAGCCAAAGGAGGGACTTCGAAGAGACCCAGTACTTC,CASSQRRDFEETQYF
TRBV6-2/TRBV6-3,many,-,TRBJ1-5,12,TGTGCCAGCAGAAACAGCAATCAGCCCCAGCATTTT,CASRNSNQPQHF
TRBV5-1,few,-,TRBJ2-1,14,TGCGCCACCCAATCTCTGGGAGTGGTAGGTGAGCAGTTCTTC,CATQSLGVVGEQFF
TRBV20-1,-,TRBD1,TRBJ2-1,14,TGCCGTGCTAGAGTGGGACAGGGGGCCAATGAGCAGTTCTTC,CRARVGQGANEQFF
TRBV2,many,TRBD2,TRBJ2-3,15,TGTGCCAGCAGTGTACTAGCGGGAGTTGTAGATACGCAGTATTTT,CASSVLAGVVDTQYF
TRBV7-8,many,-,TRBJ1-6,15,TGTGCCAGCAGCTTATTGAGGACGACTAATTCGGCCCTCCACTTT,CASSLLRTTNSALHF
TRBV7-2,few,-,TRBJ2-3,14,TGTGCCAGCAGCTTAGGGGGGCTCACAGATACGCAGTATTTT,CASSLGGLTDTQYF
TRBV2,-,-,TRBJ1-6,13,TGTGCCAGCAGGGATCAATATAATTCACCCCTCCACTTT,CASRDQYNSPLHF
TRBV2,many,-,TRBJ1-1,15,TGTGCCAGCAACCCAAGGGGGGGAGGAAGCACTGAAGCTTTCTTT,CASNPRGGGSTEAFF
TRBV5-1,-,TRBD2,TRBJ2-1,17,TGCGCCAGCAGAGCCCGACCGGGACTAGCGGGAGTAGATGAGCAGTTCTTC,CASRARPGLAGVDEQFF
TRBV5-1,many,-,TRBJ2-7,16,TGCGCCAGCAGCTTGGGTCCGCGGAAGGGGTCCTACGAGCAGTACTTC,CASSLGPRKGSYEQYF
TRBV20-1,many,TRBD2,TRBJ2-1,11,TGCAGTAGCGGGATAAACAATGAGCAGTTCTTC,CSSGINNEQFF